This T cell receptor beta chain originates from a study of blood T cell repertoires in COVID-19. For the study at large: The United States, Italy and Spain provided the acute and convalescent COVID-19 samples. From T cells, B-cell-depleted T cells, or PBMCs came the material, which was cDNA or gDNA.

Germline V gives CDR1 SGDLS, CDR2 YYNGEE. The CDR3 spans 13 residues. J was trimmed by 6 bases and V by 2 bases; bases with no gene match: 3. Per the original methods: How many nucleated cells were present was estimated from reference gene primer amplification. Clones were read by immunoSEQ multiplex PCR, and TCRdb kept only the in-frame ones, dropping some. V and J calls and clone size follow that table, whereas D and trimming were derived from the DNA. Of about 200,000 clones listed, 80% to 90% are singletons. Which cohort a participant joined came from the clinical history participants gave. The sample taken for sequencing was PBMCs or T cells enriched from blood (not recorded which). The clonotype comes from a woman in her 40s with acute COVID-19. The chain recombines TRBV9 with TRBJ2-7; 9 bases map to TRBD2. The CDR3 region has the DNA TGTGCCAGCAGCGTTAGCGGGAGCGGCGAGCAGTACTTC. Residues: CASSVSGSGEQYF.